The next 14 T cell receptor beta chains were all read from a single sample in a study of blood T cell repertoires in COVID-19. Repertoires were generated with immunoSEQ multiplex PCR, while TCRdb's copy carries only in-frame clones and drops some. The table lists 98,000 or so clones, about 86% of them singletons. The sequencing sample was made of peripheral blood. These receptors were taken from a woman of 80 years or more with active or convalescent COVID-19.

The chain carries TRBV5-1 and TRBJ2-7, with a weak D call TRBD2 (6 bases). V lost 0 bases and J 4 bases, leaving 17 bases between the germline ends. This CDR3 spans 16 amino acids. Germline V gives CDR1 SGHRS, CDR2 YFSETQ. CDR3 in DNA: TGCGCCAGCAGCTTGGATTTCGGGGGACTGGGGTACGAGCAGTACTTC. Its translation: CASSLDFGGLGYEQYF.

The chain joins TRBV11-2 to TRBJ2-7; possibly TRBD1 for D (6 bases). Germline V lookup: CDR1 SGHAT, CDR2 FQNNGV. The CDR3 contains 15 residues. V lost 0 bases and J lost 2, with 11 bases in between. CDR3: CASSLEGGYTYEQYF. The CDR3 region has the DNA TGTGCCAGCAGCTTAGAAGGGGGTTATACCTACGAGCAGTACTTC.

The gene calls are TRBV19 and TRBJ1-2, with D possibly TRBD1 on 6 matching bases. CDR3 length: 13 residues. Per the germline V gene, CDR1 is LNHDA and CDR2 is SQIVND (reference sequence). Trimming cost V 8 bases and J 4 bases, with 14 bases left between them. For the CDR3, the DNA is TGTGCCAGTGGACAGAACTACCTCTATGGCTACACCTTC. This encodes CASGQNYLYGYTF.

The rearrangement links TRBV6-5 to TRBJ2-1; D not certain. V lost 3 bases, J lost 5 bases, and 11 bases lay in between. The CDR3 totals 14 residues. Germline values: CDR1 MNHEY, CDR2 SVGAGI. The CDR3: CASSYPGTNNEQFF. DNA of the CDR3: TGTGCCAGCAGTTATCCTGGAACTAACAATGAGCAGTTCTTC.

This sequence joins TRBV27 and TRBJ1-1; a possible D gene is TRBD1 (5 bases). The V gene's germline CDR1 is MNHEY and CDR2 SMNVEV (reference sequence). This CDR3 contains 15 residues. V lost 5 bases, J lost 2 bases, and 15 bases lay in between. The CDR3 reads CASSPAGGYNTEAFF. In DNA form, the CDR3 reads TGTGCCAGCAGTCCGGCCGGGGGTTATAACACTGAAGCTTTCTTT.

In DNA form, the CDR3 reads TGTGCCAGCAGCACACAGGGGGCAGGTTCACCCCTCCACTTT. Protein product: CASSTQGAGSPLHF. J is TRBJ1-6 and V is TRBV2; 9 bases are shared with TRBD1. The CDR3 loop spans 14 amino acids. V was pared by 6 bases and J by 9 bases, with 6 bases of the junction left unmatched. Germline lookup yields CDR1 SNHLY and CDR2 FYNNEI. The whole variable domain, filled in from reference TRBV2 and TRBJ1-6, reads EPEVTQTPSHQVTQMGQEVILRCVPISNHLYFYWYRQILGQKVEFLVSFYNNEISEKSEIFDDQFSVERPDGSNFTLKIRSTKLEDSAMYFCASSTQGAGSPLHFGNGTRLTVT.

The rearrangement links TRBV7-2 to TRBJ1-2; D not certain. The CDR3 length is 14 residues. Germline V gene sequence: CDR1 SGHTA, CDR2 FQGNSA. The V end lost 3 bases, the J end lost 4 bases, and 12 bases lay between the germline ends. CDR3 nucleotide sequence: TGTGCCAGCAGCTTGTCCGGTCCTAGCTATGGCTACACCTTC. Its protein is CASSLSGPSYGYTF.

The chain links TRBV14 to TRBJ1-6; the D is unclear. Germline V gene data show CDR1 as SGHDN and CDR2 as FVKESK. This CDR3 has 18 residues. Trimming removed 0 bases at V and 3 bases at J, with 15 bases between. The CDR3: CASSQDFGLDIYNSPLHF. In DNA form, the CDR3 reads TGTGCCAGCAGCCAAGATTTCGGACTTGACATCTATAATTCACCCCTCCACTTT.

V gene TRBV30 combines with J gene TRBJ1-4; 9 positions agree with TRBD1. CDR1 GTSNPN and CDR2 SVGIG come from the germline V gene (reference sequence). The CDR3 runs to 14 residues. Trimming at V came to 3 bases and at J to 10 bases, leaving 9 bases not matched to a gene. The CDR3 loop reads CAWRRQGEVGKLFF. The CDR3 bases are TGTGCCTGGAGGAGACAGGGGGAGGTTGGAAAACTGTTTTTT.

The chain carries TRBV4-3 and TRBJ2-7; possibly TRBD2 for D (6 bases). The CDR3 is made up of 16 amino acids. V was cut by 0 bases and J by 2 bases, with 14 bases left in between. In germline, CDR1 is LGHNA, CDR2 YSLEER. The CDR3 protein is CASSQDMLAPTYEQYF. As DNA, the CDR3 is TGCGCCAGCAGCCAAGATATGCTAGCGCCAACCTACGAGCAGTACTTC.

CDR3 DNA: TGTGCCAGCAGTTTATCGATCCGTGGACTAGCTTCCTACAATGAGCAGTTCTTC. Translated, it gives CASSLSIRGLASYNEQFF. The chain recombines TRBV27 with TRBJ2-1; 8 positions agree with TRBD2. J gave up 1 base and V 0 bases, and 8 bases lay outside the gene matches. The CDR3 has 18 amino acids. Germline-derived CDR1 and CDR2 are MNHEY and SMNVEV (reference sequence).

The CDR3 DNA reads TGCGCCAGCAGCCAAGCCCCCTCTTTTGGGGGCAACTATGGCTACACCTTC. It specifies CASSQAPSFGGNYGYTF. This chain joins TRBV4-3 and TRBJ1-2, with D possibly TRBD1 on 6 matching bases. The V gene lost 1 base and the J gene lost 2 bases, with 17 bases spanning the gap. The germline gives CDR1 LGHNA, CDR2 YSLEER. The CDR3 is 17 amino acids.

This clone was seen once. The genes are TRBV9 and TRBJ2-1, with TRBD2 matching 12 bases. The V segment lost 0 bases and the J segment 2 bases; nucleotides outside the gene matches: 6. Germline assignment: CDR1 SGDLS and CDR2 YYNGEE. There are 18 residues in the CDR3. The CDR3 sequence is CASSVVSSGGAAYNEQFF. The CDR3 DNA reads as TGTGCCAGCAGCGTAGTGTCTAGCGGGGGGGCCGCCTACAATGAGCAGTTCTTC.

V and J are TRBV5-4 and TRBJ2-1; D possibly corresponds to TRBD2 (5 bases). This CDR3 is 13 amino acids long. From germline, CDR1 is SGHNT and CDR2 YYREEE (reference sequence). The V end was cut by 4 bases, the J end by 9 bases, with 14 bases between. DNA for the CDR3: TGTGCCAGCAGCATGGAACGGGATAGTGAGCAGTTCTTC. Translation: CASSMERDSEQFF.